Described below is a single T cell receptor beta chain sequence and its context. These data are taken from a study of OX40 agonist ivuxolimab in advanced cancers. About the study: The drug used for patients, ivuxolimab, was an agonistic anti-OX40 (CD134) antibody.

Method: immunoSEQ multiplex PCR; TCRdb's copy keeps in-frame clones and lacks some. This sample has tens of thousands of clones, with roughly 80% found just once. The study sampled blood at baseline, cycle 4 day 1, and cycle 7 day 1. The CDR3 is made up of 15 amino acids. The J segment lost 5 bases and the V segment lost 4 bases, leaving 10 bases of the junction unmatched. The germline V gene has CDR1 MNHEY and CDR2 SMNVEV (reference sequence). The chain couples TRBV27 to TRBJ2-7; 8 nucleotides line up with TRBD1. The sequences come from CD4+ or CD8+ T cells sorted from blood, collected in a trial of the OX40 agonist ivuxolimab. This receptor was taken from an adult with an advanced solid tumor such as melanoma, head and neck, liver or kidney cancer. The CDR3 loop is CASSSGATGAHEQYF. In DNA form, the CDR3 reads TGTGCCAGCAGTTCAGGGGCGACAGGGGCGCACGAGCAGTACTTC.